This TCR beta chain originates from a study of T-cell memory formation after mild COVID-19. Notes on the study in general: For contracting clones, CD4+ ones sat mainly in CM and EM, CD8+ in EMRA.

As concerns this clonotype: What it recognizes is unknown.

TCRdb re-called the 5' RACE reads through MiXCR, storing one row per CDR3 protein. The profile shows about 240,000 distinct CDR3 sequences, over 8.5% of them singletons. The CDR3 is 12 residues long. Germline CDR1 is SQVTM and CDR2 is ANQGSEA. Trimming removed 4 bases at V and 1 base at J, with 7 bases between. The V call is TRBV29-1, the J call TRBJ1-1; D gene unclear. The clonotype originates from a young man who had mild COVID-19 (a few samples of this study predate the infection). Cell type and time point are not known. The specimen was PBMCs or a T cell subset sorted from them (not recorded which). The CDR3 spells CSVVGWNTEAFF. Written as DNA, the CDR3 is TGCAGCGTTGTCGGGTGGAACACTGAAGCTTTCTTT.